These 4 T cell receptor beta chains were all obtained from the same sample, sequenced in a study of blood T cell repertoires in COVID-19. Using immunoSEQ multiplex PCR, the repertoire was profiled, and TCRdb retains in-frame clones only, with some absent. The repertoire holds about 59,000 clones, with 80% to 90% as singletons. The sample consisted of peripheral blood. The receptors shown here come from a woman of 80 years or more with active COVID-19.

The chain couples TRBV9 to TRBJ1-1, with TRBD1 matching over 11 bases. The CDR3 covers 16 residues. V gave up 4 bases and J gave up 4 bases; unmatched junction bases: 9. Germline V lookup: CDR1 SGDLS, CDR2 YYNGEE. CDR3 in amino acids: CASSLTGTGGITEAFF. The CDR3 DNA reads as TGTGCCAGCAGCCTTACCGGGACAGGGGGAATCACTGAAGCTTTCTTT.

This rearrangement joins TRBV4-3 to TRBJ1-1, with no clear D. V was cut by 0 bases and J by 0 bases, with 8 bases left in between. The CDR3 length is 15 residues. Germline CDR1 reads LGHNA; CDR2 reads YSLEER. The CDR3 sequence: CASSQDHDMNTEAFF. The DNA for the CDR3 is TGCGCCAGCAGCCAAGATCATGACATGAACACTGAAGCTTTCTTT.

The V call is TRBV2, the J call TRBJ2-3, with D possibly matching TRBD1 (6 bases). The CDR3 contains 12 residues. Looked up from germline, CDR1 is SNHLY and CDR2 is FYNNEI. Trimming stripped 6 bases from V and 7 bases from J, with 11 bases between. The CDR3 DNA follows: TGTGCCAGCAGAGACAGGATCTATACGCAGTATTTT. Amino acid sequence: CASRDRIYTQYF.

This clone is a singleton in its sample. The J gene is TRBJ1-5, the V gene TRBV30; D may be TRBD1 (5 bases). This CDR3 comprises 14 residues. The V gene's germline CDR1 is GTSNPN and CDR2 SVGIG (reference sequence). V was cut by 2 bases and J by 2 bases, with 10 bases left in between. As DNA, the CDR3 is TGTGCCTGGAGTCGGGGGAACGGCAATCAGCCCCAGCATTTT. This sequence encodes CAWSRGNGNQPQHF.